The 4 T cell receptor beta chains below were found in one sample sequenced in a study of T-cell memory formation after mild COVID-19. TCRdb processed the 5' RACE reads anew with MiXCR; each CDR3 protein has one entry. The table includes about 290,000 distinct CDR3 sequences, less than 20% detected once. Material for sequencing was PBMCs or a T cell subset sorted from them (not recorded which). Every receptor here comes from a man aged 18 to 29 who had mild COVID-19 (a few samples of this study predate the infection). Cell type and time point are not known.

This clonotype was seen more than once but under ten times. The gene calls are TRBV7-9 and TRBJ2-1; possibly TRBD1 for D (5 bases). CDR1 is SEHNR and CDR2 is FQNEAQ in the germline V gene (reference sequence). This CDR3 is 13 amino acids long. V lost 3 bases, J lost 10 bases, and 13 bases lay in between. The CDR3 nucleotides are TGTGCCAGCAGCTTGGAGACAGCCTCCGAGCAGTTCTTC. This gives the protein CASSLETASEQFF.

CDR3 residues: CSVETGRYEQFF. In nucleotides, the CDR3 is TGCAGCGTTGAGACAGGGAGGTATGAGCAGTTCTTC. The chain links TRBV29-1 to TRBJ2-1, with D perhaps matching TRBD1 (7 bases). V was shortened by 3 bases and J by 8 bases, with 11 bases between the two germline ends. CDR1 and CDR2 (germline): SQVTM, ANQGSEA. CDR3 length: 12 residues.

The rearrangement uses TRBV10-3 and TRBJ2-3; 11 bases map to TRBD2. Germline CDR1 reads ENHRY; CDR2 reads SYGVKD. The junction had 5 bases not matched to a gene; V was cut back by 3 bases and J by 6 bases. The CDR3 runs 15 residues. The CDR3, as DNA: TGTGCCATCAGTGACTCTAGCGGGGGGATTGATACGCAGTATTTT. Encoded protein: CAISDSSGGIDTQYF.

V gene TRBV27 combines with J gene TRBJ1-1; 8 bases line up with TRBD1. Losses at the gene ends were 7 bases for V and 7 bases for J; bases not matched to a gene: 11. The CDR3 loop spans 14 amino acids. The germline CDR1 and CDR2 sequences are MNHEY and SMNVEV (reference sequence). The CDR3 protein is CASNDLGTGFEAFF. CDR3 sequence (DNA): TGTGCCAGCAACGACCTCGGGACAGGCTTTGAAGCTTTCTTT.